What follows are 8 T cell receptor beta chains derived from one specimen sequenced in a study of human T cells and chemical hapten exposure. The time point denotes: healthy volunteer bleed at 6 weeks. Blood, whole and unfractionated, served as the source for total RNA extraction. TCRdb re-derived calls from the RACE reads in MiXCR, one entry per CDR3 protein. Among 65,000 or so distinct CDR3 sequences listed, roughly 6.1% were seen once. Sequenced material: whole blood. The origin of the receptors is a female donor in good health. Some clones in this sample may be carry-over from other donors' samples.

Only a few counts were recorded for this clonotype. The chain has TRBV12-3 or TRBV12-4 and TRBJ1-5; tentatively, D is TRBD1 (5 bases). V lost 7 bases and J 5 bases, leaving 21 bases between the germline ends. This CDR3 has 16 residues. The CDR3 protein is CASTPADRGVHQPQHF. CDR3 nucleotide sequence: TGTGCCAGCACCCCGGCCGACAGAGGGGTTCATCAGCCCCAGCATTTT.

This clonotype was counted between two and nine times. This chain uses TRBV7-9 with TRBJ2-4; no firm D call. The germline gives CDR1 SEHNR, CDR2 FQNEAQ (reference sequence). Trimming removed 6 bases from V and 3 bases from J, with 12 bases in between. The CDR3 totals 14 residues. CDR3 nucleotides: TGTGCCAGCAGTATTAGCTGGTTCAAAAACATTCAGTACTTC. It yields the protein CASSISWFKNIQYF.

This clonotype was seen repeatedly, ten times or more. The chain employs TRBV24-1 and TRBJ2-1, with D perhaps TRBD1 (6 bases). V was pared by 4 bases and J by 7 bases, with 16 bases between. The V gene's germline CDR1 is KGHDR and CDR2 SFDVKD. The length of the CDR3 is 15 residues. The CDR3 nucleotides read TGTGCCACCAGTGACCCGACAGGTCTGGGGAATGAGCAGTTCTTC. Translation: CATSDPTGLGNEQFF.

This clonotype was detected only a few times. This chain joins TRBV2 and TRBJ1-1; no definite D call. Trimming cost V 5 bases and J 3 bases, with 7 bases left between them. The CDR3 has 12 residues. Germline CDR1 and CDR2: SNHLY and FYNNEI. The CDR3 nucleotides read TGTGCCAGCAGTAGACGGGACACTGAAGCTTTCTTT. Its protein is CASSRRDTEAFF.

The chain is built from TRBV27 and TRBJ2-3; a weak D match, TRBD2 (5 bases). Trimming removed 8 bases from V and 5 bases from J, with 23 bases in between. The CDR3 length is 16 residues. Germline lookup yields CDR1 MNHEY and CDR2 SMNVEV (reference sequence). CDR3 bases: TGTGCCAGCTCCAGTACAGTAGCGCCCGAGAAAGATACGCAGTATTTT. This codes for CASSSTVAPEKDTQYF.

The V call is TRBV5-4, the J call TRBJ1-6, with D perhaps matching TRBD1 (5 bases). V lost 2 bases and J 10 bases, leaving 7 bases between the germline ends. Germline lookup yields CDR1 SGHNT and CDR2 YYREEE (reference sequence). This CDR3 comprises 12 residues. The CDR3 region is CASSFTGSPLHF. In DNA form, the CDR3 reads TGTGCCAGCAGCTTTACAGGATCACCCCTCCACTTT.

This clonotype has more than one count but fewer than ten. The rearrangement joins TRBV28 to TRBJ1-1; D is undetermined. Trimming stripped 5 bases from V and 4 bases from J, with 5 bases between. This CDR3 comprises 11 residues. Germline V gene sequence: CDR1 MDHEN, CDR2 SYDVKM. The CDR3 protein is CASSEGTEAFF. The CDR3 nucleotides are TGTGCCAGCAGTGAAGGCACTGAAGCTTTCTTT.

The chain couples TRBV6-6 to TRBJ2-7; possible D gene TRBD1, 6 bases. The germline CDR1 and CDR2 sequences are MNHNY and SVGAGI (reference sequence). CDR3 length equals 13 residues. Trimming stripped 10 bases from V and 3 bases from J, with 16 bases between. The CDR3 bases are TGTGCCACCTCCGGGACATCTAACTACGAGCAGTACTTC. Translation gives CATSGTSNYEQYF.